This T cell receptor beta chain emerged from a study of blood T cell repertoires in COVID-19. Background on the study: The United States, Italy and Spain provided the acute and convalescent COVID-19 samples. T cells, B-cell-depleted T cells, or PBMCs supplied cDNA or gDNA.

Only in-frame clones appear in the TCRdb table, and some are missing; sequencing was by immunoSEQ multiplex PCR. The sample carries hundreds of thousands of clones, roughly 87% recorded once. The CDR3 covers 17 residues. CDR1 is KGHSH and CDR2 is LQKENI in the germline V gene. Trimming pared 2 bases from V and 0 bases from J, leaving 15 bases between. Two consecutive negative NP/OP PCR tests, clearance, or resolved symptoms defined Cohort 3 recovery. This sequence was found in a woman in her thirties who had recovered from COVID-19. This chain uses TRBV18 with TRBJ2-3, with D maybe TRBD1 (6 bases). Sequencing used PBMCs or T cells enriched from blood (not recorded which). The CDR3 reads CASSPSIGDISTDTQYF. The CDR3 DNA reads as TGTGCCAGCTCACCATCAATCGGGGACATAAGCACAGATACGCAGTATTTT.